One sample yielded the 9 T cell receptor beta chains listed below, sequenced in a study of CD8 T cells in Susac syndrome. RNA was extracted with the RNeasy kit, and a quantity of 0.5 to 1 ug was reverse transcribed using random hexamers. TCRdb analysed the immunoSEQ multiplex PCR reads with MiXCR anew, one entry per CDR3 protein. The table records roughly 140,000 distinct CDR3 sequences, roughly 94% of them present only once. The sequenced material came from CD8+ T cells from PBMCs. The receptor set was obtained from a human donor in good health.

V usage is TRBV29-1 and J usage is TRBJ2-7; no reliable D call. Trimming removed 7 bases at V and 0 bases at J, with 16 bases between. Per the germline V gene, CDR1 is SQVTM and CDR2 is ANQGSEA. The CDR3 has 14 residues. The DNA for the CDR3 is TGCAGCGCCCAAGGTAAAGGAAGCTCCTACGAGCAGTACTTC. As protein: CSAQGKGSSYEQYF.

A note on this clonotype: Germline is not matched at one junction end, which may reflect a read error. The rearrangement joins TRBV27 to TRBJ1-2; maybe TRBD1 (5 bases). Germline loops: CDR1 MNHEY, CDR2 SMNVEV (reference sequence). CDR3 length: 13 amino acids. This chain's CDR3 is CASSLVEKKGLHF. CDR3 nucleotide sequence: TGTGCCAGCAGTTTAGTGGAGAAAAAGGGGCTACACTTC.

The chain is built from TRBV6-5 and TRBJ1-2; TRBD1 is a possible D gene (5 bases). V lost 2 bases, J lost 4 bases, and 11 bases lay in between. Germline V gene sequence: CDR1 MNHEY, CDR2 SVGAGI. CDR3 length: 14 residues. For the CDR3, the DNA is TGTGCCAGCAGTTACGGGGCAGAACTCTATGGCTACACCTTC. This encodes CASSYGAELYGYTF.

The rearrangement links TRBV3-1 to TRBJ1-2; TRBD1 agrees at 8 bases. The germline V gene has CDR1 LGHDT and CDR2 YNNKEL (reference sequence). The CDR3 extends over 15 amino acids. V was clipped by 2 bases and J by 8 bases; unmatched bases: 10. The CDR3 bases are TGTGCCAGCAGCCAACCTTCAGGACAGGGACTCGGCTACACCTTC. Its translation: CASSQPSGQGLGYTF.

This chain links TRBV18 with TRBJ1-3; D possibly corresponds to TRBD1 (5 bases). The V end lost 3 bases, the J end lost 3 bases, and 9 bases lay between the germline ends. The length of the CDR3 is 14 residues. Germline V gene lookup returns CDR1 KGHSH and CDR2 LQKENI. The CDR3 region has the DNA TGTGCCAGCTCACCCGGGACGCGTGGAAACACCATATATTTT. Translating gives CASSPGTRGNTIYF. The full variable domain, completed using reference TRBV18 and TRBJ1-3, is NAGVMQNPRHLVRRRGQEARLRCSPMKGHSHVYWYRQLPEEGLKFMVYLQKENIIDESGMPKERFSAEFPKEGPSILRIQQVVRGDSAAYFCASSPGTRGNTIYFGEGSWLTVV.

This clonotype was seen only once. As DNA, the CDR3 is TGTGCCAGCAGCCAAGCCACGGCGGGTTCCATGAACACTGAAGCTTTCTTT. Protein sequence: CASSQATAGSMNTEAFF. The chain uses TRBV4-2 and TRBJ1-1, with no clear D. V lost 1 base and J 0 bases, leaving 15 bases between the germline ends. This CDR3 is built from 17 residues. Germline V gives CDR1 LGHNA, CDR2 YNFKEQ.

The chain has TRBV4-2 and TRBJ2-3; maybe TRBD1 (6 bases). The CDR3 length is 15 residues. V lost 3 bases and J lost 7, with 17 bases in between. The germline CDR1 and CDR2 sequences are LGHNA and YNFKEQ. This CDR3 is CASSQGASILNTQYF. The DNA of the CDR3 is TGTGCCAGCAGCCAGGGGGCCAGCATTCTGAATACGCAGTATTTT.

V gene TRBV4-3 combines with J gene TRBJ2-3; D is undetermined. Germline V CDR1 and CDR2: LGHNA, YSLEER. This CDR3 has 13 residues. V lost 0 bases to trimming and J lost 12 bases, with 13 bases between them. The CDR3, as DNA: TGCGCCAGCAGCCAAGATATTGAGGACCGTCAGTATTTT. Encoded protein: CASSQDIEDRQYF.

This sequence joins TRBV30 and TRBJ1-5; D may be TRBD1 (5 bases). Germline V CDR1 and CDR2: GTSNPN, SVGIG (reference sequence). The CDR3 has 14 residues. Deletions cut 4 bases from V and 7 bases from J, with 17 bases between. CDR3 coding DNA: TGTGCCTGGACCCCCCGAGGGGCCTGGCAGCCCCAGCATTTT. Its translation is CAWTPRGAWQPQHF.